What follows describes a single T cell receptor (beta chain). The sample is drawn from a study of shared clonotypes between healthy human individuals. Authors' data handling: ImmunoSEQ sequences covered only the junction and lacked quality scores; filtering therefore differed. Using immunoSEQ multiplex PCR, the repertoire was profiled, and TCRdb retains in-frame clones only, with some absent. V and J calls and clone size come straight from that table; D and trimming were deduced from the DNA. The profile shows about 1.1 million clones, around 78% of them singletons. This CDR3 comprises 18 residues. Trimming removed 2 bases from V and 5 bases from J; junction bases left unmatched: 16. CDR1 MDHEN and CDR2 SYDVKM come from the germline V gene.

The material sequenced was memory CD4+ T cells from PBMCs. The sample's subset: CD45RA-negative fraction. The sequence was collected from a man younger than 30 in good health. Some clones in this sample may be carry-over from other donors' samples. The J gene is TRBJ2-5, the V gene TRBV28; 8 positions match TRBD2. The CDR3 sequence is CASSLRSWTSSLGETQYF. CDR3 in DNA: TGTGCCAGCAGTTTAAGGTCTTGGACTAGCTCCTTGGGGGAGACCCAGTACTTC.